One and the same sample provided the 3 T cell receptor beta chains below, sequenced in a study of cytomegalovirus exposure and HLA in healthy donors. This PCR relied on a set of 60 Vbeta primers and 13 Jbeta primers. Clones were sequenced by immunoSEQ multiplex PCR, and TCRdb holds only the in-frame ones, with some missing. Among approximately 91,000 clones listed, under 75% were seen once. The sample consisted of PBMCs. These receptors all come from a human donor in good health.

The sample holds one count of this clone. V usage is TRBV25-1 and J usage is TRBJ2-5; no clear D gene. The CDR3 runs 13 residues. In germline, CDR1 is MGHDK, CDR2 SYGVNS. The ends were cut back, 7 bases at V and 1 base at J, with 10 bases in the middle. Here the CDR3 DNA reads TGTGCCAGCACCACTCGGGTCCAAGAGACCCAGTACTTC. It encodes CASTTRVQETQYF.

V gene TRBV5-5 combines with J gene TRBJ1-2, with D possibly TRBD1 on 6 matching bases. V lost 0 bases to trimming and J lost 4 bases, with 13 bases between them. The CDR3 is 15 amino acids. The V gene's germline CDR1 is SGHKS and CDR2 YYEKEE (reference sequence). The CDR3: CASSLAAGDFYGYTF. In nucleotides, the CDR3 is TGTGCCAGCAGCTTGGCGGCAGGGGATTTCTATGGCTACACCTTC.

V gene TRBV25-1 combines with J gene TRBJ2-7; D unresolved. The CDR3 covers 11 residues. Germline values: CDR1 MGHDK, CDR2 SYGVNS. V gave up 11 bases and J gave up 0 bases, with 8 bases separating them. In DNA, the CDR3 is TGTGCCTGCTCTAGCTCCTACGAGCAGTACTTC. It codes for CACSSSYEQYF.